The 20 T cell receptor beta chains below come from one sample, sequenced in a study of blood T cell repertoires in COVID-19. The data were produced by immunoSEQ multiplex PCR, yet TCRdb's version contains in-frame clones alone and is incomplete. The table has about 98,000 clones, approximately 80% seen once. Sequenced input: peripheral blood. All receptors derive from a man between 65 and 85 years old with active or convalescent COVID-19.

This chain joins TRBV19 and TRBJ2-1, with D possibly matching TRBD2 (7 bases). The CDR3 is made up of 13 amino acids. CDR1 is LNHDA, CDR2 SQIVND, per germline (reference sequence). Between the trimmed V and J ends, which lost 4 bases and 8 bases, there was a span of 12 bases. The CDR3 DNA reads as TGTGCCAGTAGTAACGGGGGGCTCTATGAGCAGTTCTTC. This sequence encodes CASSNGGLYEQFF.

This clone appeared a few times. The CDR3 spells CASSHTQGWGDYGYTF. For the CDR3, the DNA is TGTGCCAGCAGCCACACTCAGGGGTGGGGTGACTATGGCTACACCTTC. The V call is TRBV3-1 (or the pseudogene TRBV3-2), the J call TRBJ1-2, with a possible D match to TRBD1 (6 bases). V lost 3 bases, J lost 3 bases, and 17 bases lay in between. The germline V gene has CDR1 LGHDT and CDR2 YNNKEL (reference sequence). CDR3 size: 16 residues.

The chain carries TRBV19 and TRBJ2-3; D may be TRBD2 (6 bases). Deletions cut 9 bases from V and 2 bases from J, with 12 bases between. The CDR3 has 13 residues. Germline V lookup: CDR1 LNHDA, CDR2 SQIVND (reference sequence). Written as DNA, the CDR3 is TGTGCCAGCGGGGGATCCGTCACAGATACGCAGTATTTT. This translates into CASGGSVTDTQYF.

The CDR3 coding sequence is TGCGCCACGAGACTAGCGGGGACTTGGGATGAGCAGTTCTTC. Amino acids: CATRLAGTWDEQFF. The chain combines TRBV10-2 with TRBJ2-1; 11 bases are shared with TRBD2. The trim removed 10 bases at V and 8 bases at J, leaving 10 bases unmatched. The V gene's germline CDR1 is WSHSY and CDR2 SAAADI. The CDR3 is made up of 14 amino acids.

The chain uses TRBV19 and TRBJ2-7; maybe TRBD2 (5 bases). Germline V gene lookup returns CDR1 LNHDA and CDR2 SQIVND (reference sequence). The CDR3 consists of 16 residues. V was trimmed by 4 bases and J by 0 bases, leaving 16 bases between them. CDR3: CASSTPTRTGSYEQYF. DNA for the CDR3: TGTGCCAGTAGTACGCCGACAAGGACTGGCTCCTACGAGCAGTACTTC.

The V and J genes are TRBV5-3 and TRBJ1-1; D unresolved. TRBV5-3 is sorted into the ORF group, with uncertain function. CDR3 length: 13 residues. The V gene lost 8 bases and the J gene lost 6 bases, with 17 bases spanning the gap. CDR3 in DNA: TGTGCCAGTATTAAGGAGGGCGTTGCTGAAGCTTTCTTT. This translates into CASIKEGVAEAFF.

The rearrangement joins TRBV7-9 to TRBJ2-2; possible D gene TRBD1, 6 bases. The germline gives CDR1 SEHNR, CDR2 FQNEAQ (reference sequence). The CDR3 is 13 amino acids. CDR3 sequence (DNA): TGTGCGGGACATTCGGGGAACACCGGGGAGCTGTTTTTT. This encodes CAGHSGNTGELFF.

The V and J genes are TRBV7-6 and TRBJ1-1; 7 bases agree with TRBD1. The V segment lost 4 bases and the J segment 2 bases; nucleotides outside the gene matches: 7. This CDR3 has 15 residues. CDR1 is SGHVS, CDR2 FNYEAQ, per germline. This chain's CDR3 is CASSYRQGSNTEAFF. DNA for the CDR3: TGTGCCAGCAGCTACCGACAGGGTAGTAACACTGAAGCTTTCTTT.

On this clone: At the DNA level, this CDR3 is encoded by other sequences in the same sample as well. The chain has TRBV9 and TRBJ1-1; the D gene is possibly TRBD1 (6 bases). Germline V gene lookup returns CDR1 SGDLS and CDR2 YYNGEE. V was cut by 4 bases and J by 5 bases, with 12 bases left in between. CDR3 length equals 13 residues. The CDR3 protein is CASSPGGRTEAFF. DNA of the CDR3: TGTGCCAGCAGCCCCGGGGGGCGGACTGAAGCTTTCTTT.

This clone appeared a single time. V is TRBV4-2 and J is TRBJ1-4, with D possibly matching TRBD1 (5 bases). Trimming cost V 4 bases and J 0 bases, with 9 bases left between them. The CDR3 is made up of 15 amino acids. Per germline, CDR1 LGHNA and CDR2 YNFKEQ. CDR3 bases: TGTGCCAGCAGCCCCCGGACAACAACTAATGAAAAACTGTTTTTT. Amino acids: CASSPRTTTNEKLFF.

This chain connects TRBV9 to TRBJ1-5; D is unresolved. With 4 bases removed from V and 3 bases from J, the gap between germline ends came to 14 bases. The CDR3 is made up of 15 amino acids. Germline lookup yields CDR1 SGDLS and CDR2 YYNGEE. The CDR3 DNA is TGTGCCAGCAGCCCAGCTACGGGTATCAATCAGCCCCAGCATTTT. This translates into CASSPATGINQPQHF.

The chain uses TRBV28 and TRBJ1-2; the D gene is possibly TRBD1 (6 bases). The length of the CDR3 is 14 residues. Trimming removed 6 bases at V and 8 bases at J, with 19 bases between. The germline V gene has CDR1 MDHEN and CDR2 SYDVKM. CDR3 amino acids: CASSLTRTVGGYTF. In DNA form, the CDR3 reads TGTGCCAGCAGCCTGACCCGGACAGTAGGAGGCTACACCTTC.

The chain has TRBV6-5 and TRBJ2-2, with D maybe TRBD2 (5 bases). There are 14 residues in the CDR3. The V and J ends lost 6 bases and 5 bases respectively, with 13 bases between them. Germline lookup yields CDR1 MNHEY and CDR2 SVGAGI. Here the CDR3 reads CASSYTAVTGELFF. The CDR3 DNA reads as TGTGCCAGCAGCTACACAGCGGTTACCGGGGAGCTGTTTTTT.

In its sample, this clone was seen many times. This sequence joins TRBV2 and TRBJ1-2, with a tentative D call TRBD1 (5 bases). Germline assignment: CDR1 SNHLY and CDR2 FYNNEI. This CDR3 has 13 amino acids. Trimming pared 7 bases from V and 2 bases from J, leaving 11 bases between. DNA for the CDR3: TGTGCCAGCACCGGGGGGGAAAACTATGGCTACACCTTC. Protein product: CASTGGENYGYTF.

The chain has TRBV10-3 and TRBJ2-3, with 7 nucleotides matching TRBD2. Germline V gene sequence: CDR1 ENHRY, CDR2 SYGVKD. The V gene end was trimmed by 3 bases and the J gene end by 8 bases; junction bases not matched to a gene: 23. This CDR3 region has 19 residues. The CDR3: CAISELPGNKAGGSGTQYF. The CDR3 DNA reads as TGTGCCATCAGTGAACTCCCAGGAAACAAGGCCGGGGGGTCGGGTACGCAGTATTTT.

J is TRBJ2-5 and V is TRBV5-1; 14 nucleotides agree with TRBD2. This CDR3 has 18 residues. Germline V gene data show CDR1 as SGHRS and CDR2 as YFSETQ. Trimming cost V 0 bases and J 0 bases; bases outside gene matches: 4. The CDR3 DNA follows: TGCGCCAGCAGCTTGGGGGGACTAGCGGGGGCGTACCAAGAGACCCAGTACTTC. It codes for CASSLGGLAGAYQETQYF.

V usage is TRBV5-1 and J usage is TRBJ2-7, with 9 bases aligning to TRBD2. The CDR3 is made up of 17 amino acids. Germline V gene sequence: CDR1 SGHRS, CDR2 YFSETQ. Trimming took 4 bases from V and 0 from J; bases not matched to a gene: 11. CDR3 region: CASSPMPLAGSSYEQYF. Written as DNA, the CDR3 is TGCGCCAGCAGCCCAATGCCACTAGCGGGTAGCTCCTACGAGCAGTACTTC.

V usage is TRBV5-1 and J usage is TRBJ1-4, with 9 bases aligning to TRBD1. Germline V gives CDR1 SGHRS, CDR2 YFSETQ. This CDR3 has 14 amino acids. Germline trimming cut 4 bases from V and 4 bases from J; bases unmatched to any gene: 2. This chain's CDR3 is CASSPGQGNEKLFF. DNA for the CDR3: TGCGCCAGCAGCCCGGGACAGGGTAATGAAAAACTGTTTTTT.

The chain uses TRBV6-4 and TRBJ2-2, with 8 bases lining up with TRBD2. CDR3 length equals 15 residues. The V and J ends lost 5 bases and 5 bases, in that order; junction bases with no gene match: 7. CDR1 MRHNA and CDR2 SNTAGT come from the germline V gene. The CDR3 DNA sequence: TGTGCCAGCAGTCCCCTAGCGGGCAGTACCGGGGAGCTGTTTTTT. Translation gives CASSPLAGSTGELFF.

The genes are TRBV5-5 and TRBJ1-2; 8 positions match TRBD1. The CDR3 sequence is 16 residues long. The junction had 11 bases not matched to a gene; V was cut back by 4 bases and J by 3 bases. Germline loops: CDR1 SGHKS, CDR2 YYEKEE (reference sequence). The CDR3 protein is CASSLEGDRSYYGYTF. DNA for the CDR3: TGTGCCAGCAGCCTGGAGGGGGACAGGAGTTACTATGGCTACACCTTC.